The 32 T cell receptor beta chains below all came from one sample that was sequenced in a study of blood T cell repertoires in COVID-19. TCRdb's table, derived via immunoSEQ multiplex PCR, lists solely in-frame clones and lacks some. The sample lists roughly 250,000 clones, approximately 80% occurring once. Sequencing was done on a sample of peripheral blood. The receptors come from a human donor in a cohort sampled during active COVID-19.

V and J are TRBV9 and TRBJ1-1; 7 positions agree with TRBD1. This CDR3 contains 14 residues. From germline, CDR1 is SGDLS and CDR2 YYNGEE. V gave up 0 bases and J gave up 5 bases; unmatched junction bases: 4. CDR3 residues: CASSVGEGATEAFF. CDR3 bases: TGTGCCAGCAGCGTAGGCGAGGGGGCAACTGAAGCTTTCTTT.

The chain uses TRBV28 and TRBJ2-7; possibly TRBD1 for D (5 bases). V was cut by 0 bases and J by 5 bases, with 14 bases left in between. CDR1 and CDR2 from the germline V gene are MDHEN and SYDVKM. The length of the CDR3 is 15 residues. CDR3 region: CASSLWATGVHEQYF. CDR3 bases: TGTGCCAGCAGTTTATGGGCCACAGGTGTCCACGAGCAGTACTTC.

This chain joins TRBV2 and TRBJ1-2; a possible D gene is TRBD1 (5 bases). V dropped 6 bases and J dropped 6 bases, with 14 bases sitting between them. The CDR3 is 13 amino acids. Germline lookup yields CDR1 SNHLY and CDR2 FYNNEI. CDR3 sequence: CASSLGGVNGYTF. For the CDR3, the DNA is TGTGCCAGCAGCCTCGGGGGGGTAAATGGCTACACCTTC.

V and J are TRBV6-5 and TRBJ2-5; D might be TRBD1 (5 bases). CDR1 is MNHEY, CDR2 SVGAGI, per germline. CDR3 size: 13 residues. V was trimmed by 6 bases and J by 0 bases, leaving 8 bases between them. The CDR3 reads CASSWTYQETQYF. In nucleotides, the CDR3 is TGTGCCAGCAGCTGGACATACCAAGAGACCCAGTACTTC.

The V gene is TRBV12-3 or TRBV12-4, the J gene TRBJ2-3; unclear D gene. Trimming pared 6 bases from V and 5 bases from J, leaving 9 bases between. This CDR3 region has 12 residues. The CDR3 here is CASSLHGDTQYF. The CDR3 DNA reads TGTGCCAGCAGCCTCCACGGAGATACGCAGTATTTT.

This clone has just one count. V gene TRBV5-3 combines with J gene TRBJ2-7; perhaps TRBD2 as D (5 bases). TRBV5-3 is an open reading frame, and its role is uncertain. V gave up 2 bases and J gave up 3 bases, with 15 bases separating them. This CDR3 has 15 residues. CDR3 in DNA: TGTGCCAGAAGCTTTTCGAGGGTCTCCTGCTACGAGCAGTACTTC. Protein sequence: CARSFSRVSCYEQYF.

With regard to this clone: This specimen includes other DNA sequences encoding the same CDR3. CDR3 sequence (DNA): TGTGCCAGCAGTTACCCGGGACTGAACAATGAGCAGTTCTTC. Translated: CASSYPGLNNEQFF. The rearrangement joins TRBV6-2 or TRBV6-3 to TRBJ2-1; the D gene is possibly TRBD2 (6 bases). The CDR3 is 14 amino acids. Trimming took 2 bases from V and 5 from J, leaving 10 bases between them. Looked up from germline, CDR1 is MNHEY and CDR2 is SVGEGT.

The chain joins TRBV18 to TRBJ1-3; 7 positions match TRBD1. The CDR3 extends over 13 amino acids. Germline-derived CDR1 and CDR2 are KGHSH and LQKENI. The V and J ends lost 6 bases and 2 bases, in that order; junction bases with no gene match: 1. CDR3 nucleotides: TGTGCCAGCTCCGACAGGGCTGGAAACACCATATATTTT. This codes for CASSDRAGNTIYF. The full variable domain, with the rest looked up from reference TRBV18 and TRBJ1-3, is NAGVMQNPRHLVRRRGQEARLRCSPMKGHSHVYWYRQLPEEGLKFMVYLQKENIIDESGMPKERFSAEFPKEGPSILRIQQVVRGDSAAYFCASSDRAGNTIYFGEGSWLTVV.

The rearrangement uses TRBV7-8 and TRBJ2-7, with a tentative D call TRBD2 (6 bases). V lost 1 base and J lost 3, with 22 bases in between. The CDR3 is made up of 18 amino acids. Germline V lookup: CDR1 SGHVS, CDR2 FQNEAQ. Here the CDR3 reads CASSLERAYLLRGYEQYF. In DNA form, the CDR3 reads TGTGCCAGCAGCTTAGAGCGGGCCTACCTTCTCCGGGGCTACGAGCAGTACTTC.

The chain has TRBV5-1 and TRBJ1-3; D gene ambiguous. Germline CDR1 and CDR2: SGHRS and YFSETQ. CDR3 length equals 14 residues. The germline V and J ends were trimmed by 4 bases and 0 bases, with 8 bases remaining between them. The CDR3 sequence: CASSPTISGNTIYF. The CDR3 coding sequence is TGCGCCAGCAGCCCGACAATCTCTGGAAACACCATATATTTT.

The chain is built from TRBV28 and TRBJ1-4; perhaps TRBD1 as D (5 bases). CDR3 length: 15 residues. Germline V lookup: CDR1 MDHEN, CDR2 SYDVKM. The V and J ends lost 2 bases and 4 bases respectively, with 11 bases between them. The CDR3 DNA sequence: TGTGCCAGCAGTTTAGGAGGGGTGAATAATGAAAAACTGTTTTTT. It yields the protein CASSLGGVNNEKLFF.

The chain links TRBV6-5 to TRBJ1-6; D is unclear. CDR3 size: 16 residues. V lost 0 bases to trimming and J lost 2 bases, with 8 bases between them. CDR1 and CDR2 from the germline V gene are MNHEY and SVGAGI. The CDR3 spells CASSYSDSTYNSPLHF. The CDR3 region has the DNA TGTGCCAGCAGTTACTCTGATAGTACCTATAATTCACCCCTCCACTTT.

The J gene is TRBJ1-4, the V gene TRBV5-1, with 9 bases aligning to TRBD1. The V gene's germline CDR1 is SGHRS and CDR2 YFSETQ. This CDR3 region has 16 residues. V shed 4 bases, J shed 8 bases, and the junction held 12 bases outside the gene matches. This CDR3 is CASSAAHRGQREKLFF. The DNA for the CDR3 is TGCGCCAGCAGCGCGGCACACAGGGGGCAACGAGAAAAACTGTTTTTT.

In nucleotides, the CDR3 is TGCAGTGCCCTTAGCACAGATACGCAGTATTTT. Protein: CSALSTDTQYF. The V call is TRBV20-1, the J call TRBJ2-3, with D uncertain. CDR1 is DFQATT and CDR2 is SNEGSKA in the germline V gene (reference sequence). V was shortened by 6 bases and J by 0 bases, with 4 bases between the two germline ends. The CDR3 runs to 11 residues.

This clone was seen once. The chain uses TRBV2 and TRBJ2-5; D might be TRBD2 (5 bases). V lost 7 bases and J lost 10, with 13 bases in between. This CDR3 contains 11 residues. The germline CDR1 and CDR2 sequences are SNHLY and FYNNEI. The CDR3 region is CASNLGEGQYF. As DNA, the CDR3 is TGTGCCAGCAATCTCGGGGAAGGCCAGTACTTC.

The chain recombines TRBV19 with TRBJ1-1, with D perhaps matching TRBD1 (5 bases). The CDR3 loop spans 14 amino acids. The V end lost 0 bases, the J end lost 4 bases, and 9 bases lay between the germline ends. Germline-derived CDR1 and CDR2 are LNHDA and SQIVND (reference sequence). The CDR3 reads CASSIEAGPTEAFF. CDR3 nucleotides: TGTGCCAGTAGTATAGAGGCGGGGCCCACTGAAGCTTTCTTT. Combining the CDR3 with reference TRBV19 and TRBJ1-1 gives the whole variable domain DGGITQSPKYLFRKEGQNVTLSCEQNLNHDAMYWYRQDPGQGLRLIYYSQIVNDFQKGDIAEGYSVSREKKESFPLTVTSAQKNPTAFYLCASSIEAGPTEAFFGQGTRLTVV.

This rearrangement joins TRBV6-1 to TRBJ2-3; 9 nucleotides agree with TRBD2. Germline V gene data show CDR1 as MNHNS and CDR2 as SASEGT. V lost 0 bases, J lost 2 bases, and 6 bases stayed unmatched. The CDR3 is 17 amino acids. The DNA of the CDR3 is TGTGCCAGCAGTGAAGCAGGACTAGCGTTTTTCACAGATACGCAGTATTTT. Residues: CASSEAGLAFFTDTQYF.

V is TRBV27 and J is TRBJ2-7, with a tentative D call TRBD2 (6 bases). V lost 3 bases and J 1 base, leaving 13 bases between the germline ends. The CDR3 has 15 residues. Germline assignment: CDR1 MNHEY and CDR2 SMNVEV (reference sequence). The CDR3 DNA reads TGTGCCAGCAGTTTGTACAGACTAGGATCCTACGAGCAGTACTTC. Protein: CASSLYRLGSYEQYF.

This chain joins TRBV6-4 and TRBJ1-3; D is unclear. The CDR3 extends over 13 amino acids. CDR1 and CDR2 from the germline V gene are MRHNA and SNTAGT. The V gene lost 6 bases and the J gene lost 3 bases, with 9 bases spanning the gap. Here the CDR3 reads CASRATGGNTIYF. DNA for the CDR3: TGTGCCAGCAGGGCCACGGGTGGAAACACCATATATTTT.

The genes are TRBV4-3 and TRBJ1-4; D perhaps matches TRBD1 (6 bases). This CDR3 is 14 amino acids long. Per germline, CDR1 LGHNA and CDR2 YSLEER. Trimming cost V 4 bases and J 9 bases, with 15 bases left between them. The CDR3 DNA sequence: TGCGCCAGCAGCCCAACGACAGGTCCGCAAAAACTGTTTTTT. Its translation is CASSPTTGPQKLFF.

The chain joins TRBV15 to TRBJ1-1; D unresolved. Germline-derived CDR1 and CDR2 are LNHNV and YYDKDF (reference sequence). The CDR3 consists of 13 residues. V lost 2 bases and J 0 bases, leaving 4 bases between the germline ends. The CDR3 sequence is CATSRQLNTEAFF. In nucleotides, the CDR3 is TGTGCCACCAGCAGACAATTGAACACTGAAGCTTTCTTT.

The chain has TRBV6-6 and TRBJ2-1; TRBD2 matches 8 bases. CDR3 size: 13 residues. Germline V gives CDR1 MNHNY, CDR2 SVGAGI (reference sequence). V shed 8 bases, J shed 7 bases, and the junction held 7 bases outside the gene matches. The CDR3 sequence: CASGSGGRNEQFF. The CDR3 DNA sequence: TGTGCCAGCGGAAGCGGGGGTCGGAATGAGCAGTTCTTC.

The J gene is TRBJ2-7, the V gene TRBV19, with D tentatively TRBD1 (6 bases). The CDR3 runs 15 residues. Germline V gives CDR1 LNHDA, CDR2 SQIVND (reference sequence). Trimming took 4 bases from V and 3 from J, leaving 16 bases between them. The CDR3 reads CASSTSQGKVYEQYF. The CDR3 DNA sequence: TGTGCCAGTAGTACCTCACAGGGAAAGGTCTACGAGCAGTACTTC.

The chain uses TRBV5-1 and TRBJ2-2; maybe TRBD2 (5 bases). Germline CDR1 and CDR2: SGHRS and YFSETQ. This CDR3 contains 16 residues. Trimming stripped 1 base from V and 4 bases from J, with 14 bases between. This CDR3 reads CASSLTGSPTTGELFF. CDR3 bases: TGCGCCAGCAGCTTGACGGGGAGCCCAACCACCGGGGAGCTGTTTTTT.

This clone was observed once. V and J are TRBV5-4 and TRBJ1-1; 10 bases align to TRBD1. V shed 4 bases, J shed 8 bases, and the junction held 5 bases outside the gene matches. The CDR3 sequence is 13 residues long. Germline CDR1 is SGHNT and CDR2 is YYREEE (reference sequence). DNA of the CDR3: TGTGCCAGCAGCCAAGACAGGGGGCGCGAAGCTTTCTTT. Amino acids: CASSQDRGREAFF.

The gene calls are TRBV27 and TRBJ1-6, with a weak D call TRBD1 (6 bases). This CDR3 spans 17 amino acids. V dropped 2 bases and J dropped 8 bases, with 19 bases sitting between them. CDR1 and CDR2 (germline): MNHEY, SMNVEV (reference sequence). This chain's CDR3 is CASSLTSRGGWYSPLHF. For the CDR3, the DNA is TGTGCCAGCAGTTTAACCTCTAGGGGGGGCTGGTATTCACCCCTCCACTTT.

The chain joins TRBV11-2 to TRBJ1-2, with a weak D call TRBD1 (5 bases). Germline assignment: CDR1 SGHAT and CDR2 FQNNGV. The CDR3 contains 14 residues. V lost 5 bases and J lost 7, with 17 bases in between. The CDR3 spells CASSPAARVSGYTF. CDR3 nucleotides: TGTGCCAGCAGCCCCGCCGCCAGGGTCAGTGGCTACACCTTC.

The genes are TRBV4-3 and TRBJ2-5; TRBD1 matches at 8 bases. With V trimmed by 0 bases and J by 5 bases, 5 bases remained unmatched. Looked up from germline, CDR1 is LGHNA and CDR2 is YSLEER. The CDR3 covers 15 residues. CDR3 in amino acids: CASSQEQGAWETQYF. Written as DNA, the CDR3 is TGCGCCAGCAGCCAAGAGCAGGGGGCGTGGGAGACCCAGTACTTC.

This rearrangement joins TRBV2 to TRBJ1-2, with D maybe TRBD1 (5 bases). There are 17 residues in the CDR3. The V end was cut by 8 bases, the J end by 7 bases, with 29 bases between. CDR1 and CDR2 from the germline V gene are SNHLY and FYNNEI. DNA of the CDR3: TGTGCCAGCTTAGTAGCGGGACGGACAACGAAGTATGGTGGCTACACCTTC. Translated: CASLVAGRTTKYGGYTF.

In DNA form, the CDR3 reads TGCGCCAGCAGCTACGGACAGGGGGACTCCTACGAGCAGTACTTC. This encodes CASSYGQGDSYEQYF. The chain uses TRBV5-1 and TRBJ2-7; the match to TRBD1 covers 10 bases. After removal of 3 bases from V and 0 bases from J, the junction contained 3 bases not matched to a gene. The CDR3 contains 15 residues. The germline V gene encodes CDR1 SGHRS and CDR2 YFSETQ.

The V gene is TRBV5-1, the J gene TRBJ2-7; 8 nucleotides line up with TRBD1. This CDR3 contains 12 residues. The trim removed 10 bases at V and 4 bases at J, leaving 7 bases unmatched. The germline CDR1 and CDR2 sequences are SGHRS and YFSETQ. CDR3 residues: CASKRTGYEQYF. DNA of the CDR3: TGCGCCTCCAAGAGGACAGGGTACGAGCAGTACTTC. Based on the CDR3 plus reference TRBV5-1 and TRBJ2-7, the full variable domain is KAGVTQTPRYLIKTRGQQVTLSCSPISGHRSVSWYQQTPGQGLQFLFEYFSETQRNKGNFPGRFSGRQFSNSRSEMNVSTLELGDSALYLCASKRTGYEQYFGPGTRLTVT.

The rearrangement links TRBV4-3 to TRBJ1-2, with a tentative D call TRBD1 (5 bases). The V end lost 0 bases, the J end lost 5 bases, and 10 bases lay between the germline ends. The CDR3 spans 14 residues. The germline V gene has CDR1 LGHNA and CDR2 YSLEER. This CDR3 reads CASSQDRVVYGYTF. The CDR3 coding sequence is TGCGCCAGCAGCCAAGACAGGGTGGTGTATGGCTACACCTTC.